The 4 T cell receptor beta chains given below trace back to one sample, sequenced in a study of OX40 agonist ivuxolimab in advanced cancers. Sequencing used immunoSEQ multiplex PCR; TCRdb keeps in-frame clones, though not all of them. Of about 47,000 clones in the sample, 75% to 90% are singletons; the top ten hold 30% to 35%. This specimen was CD4+ or CD8+ T cells sorted from blood, taken in a trial of the OX40 agonist ivuxolimab. These receptors were collected from an adult with an advanced solid tumor such as melanoma, head and neck, liver or kidney cancer.

This clone came up once. V is TRBV4-3 and J is TRBJ2-2, with D perhaps TRBD2 (5 bases). The V end was cut by 1 base, the J end by 1 base, with 10 bases between. The CDR3 has 16 residues. The germline V gene has CDR1 LGHNA and CDR2 YSLEER. The CDR3 protein is CASSQGLAVNTGELFF. The CDR3 bases are TGCGCCAGCAGCCAAGGTCTAGCTGTGAACACCGGGGAGCTGTTTTTT.

This clone has more than one count but fewer than ten. V usage is TRBV6-1 and J usage is TRBJ1-1, with a possible D match to TRBD1 (6 bases). The germline V gene encodes CDR1 MNHNS and CDR2 SASEGT. The V and J ends lost 0 bases and 8 bases respectively, with 10 bases between them. This CDR3 is 13 amino acids long. In DNA, the CDR3 is TGTGCCAGCAGTGAAGCGTCCACAGGGGAAGCTTTCTTT. This codes for CASSEASTGEAFF.

This sequence joins TRBV29-1 and TRBJ2-2; tentative D call: TRBD2 (6 bases). CDR1 is SQVTM and CDR2 is ANQGSEA in the germline V gene. The CDR3 spans 14 residues. V was pared by 4 bases and J by 7 bases, with 16 bases between. CDR3 residues: CSVVGGAKVGELFF. Here the CDR3 DNA reads TGCAGCGTTGTTGGCGGGGCCAAAGTCGGGGAGCTGTTTTTT.

CDR3 nucleotides: TGTGCCAGCAGCCCTACGGAGGGGACAGAGACCCAGTACTTC. It translates to CASSPTEGTETQYF. This chain uses TRBV7-3 with TRBJ2-5; tentative D call: TRBD2 (6 bases). The CDR3 is 14 amino acids. CDR1 and CDR2 from the germline V gene are SGHTA and FQGTGA. With 5 bases removed from V and 4 bases from J, the gap between germline ends came to 14 bases.